The 31 T cell receptor beta chains reported below all come from one sample, sequenced in a study of blood T cell repertoires in COVID-19. Measured with immunoSEQ multiplex PCR; TCRdb has only the in-frame clones, and not every one. The sample lists fewer than 350,000 clones, 80% to 85% occurring once. Sample: peripheral blood. These receptors were collected from a woman aged 60-75 years with active or convalescent COVID-19.

The gene calls are TRBV5-1 and TRBJ2-3; D gene uncertain. The V gene's germline CDR1 is SGHRS and CDR2 YFSETQ. V was clipped by 4 bases and J by 4 bases, with 13 bases between them. This CDR3 has 14 amino acids. Here the CDR3 reads CASSPRILPDTQYF. The CDR3, as DNA: TGCGCCAGCAGCCCGAGAATTCTACCAGATACGCAGTATTTT. The variable domain in full, completed from reference TRBV5-1 and TRBJ2-3, reads KAGVTQTPRYLIKTRGQQVTLSCSPISGHRSVSWYQQTPGQGLQFLFEYFSETQRNKGNFPGRFSGRQFSNSRSEMNVSTLELGDSALYLCASSPRILPDTQYFGPGTRLTVL.

This chain connects TRBV10-3 to TRBJ2-3; tentatively, D is TRBD2 (6 bases). The CDR3 runs 16 residues. CDR1 and CDR2 (germline): ENHRY, SYGVKD. V lost 0 bases and J 5 bases, leaving 15 bases between the germline ends. CDR3 loop: CAISESGAGGRDTQYF. The CDR3, as DNA: TGTGCCATCAGTGAGTCGGGAGCCGGGGGAAGAGATACGCAGTATTTT.

Comment on this clone: Other DNA sequences in the sample encode the same CDR3. The chain carries TRBV18 and TRBJ1-1, with unresolved D. The germline CDR1 and CDR2 sequences are KGHSH and LQKENI. The CDR3 spans 13 residues. With 5 bases removed from V and 1 base from J, the gap between germline ends came to 8 bases. In DNA form, the CDR3 reads TGTGCCAGCTCATTAGGAGGGAACACTGAAGCTTTCTTT. It specifies CASSLGGNTEAFF.

The chain joins TRBV5-1 to TRBJ2-3, with 8 bases lining up with TRBD2. The germline V gene has CDR1 SGHRS and CDR2 YFSETQ. This CDR3 has 16 amino acids. V lost 2 bases and J lost 5; bases outside the gene matches: 10. The CDR3 region has the DNA TGCGCCAGCAGCTTAGGCGGGGGGCCTGCTGGAGATACGCAGTATTTT. It specifies CASSLGGGPAGDTQYF.

The gene calls are TRBV23-1 and TRBJ2-7; perhaps TRBD1 as D (6 bases). TRBV23-1 is an open reading frame, and its role is uncertain. The V end lost 4 bases, the J end lost 4 bases, and 11 bases lay between the germline ends. This CDR3 has 13 amino acids. CDR3 DNA sequence: TGCGCCAGCAGTCCCCCAGGGGCATACGAGCAGTACTTC. Translating gives CASSPPGAYEQYF.

This clone showed up just a few times. The chain joins TRBV27 to TRBJ2-7, with D uncertain. The CDR3 is 14 residues long. The germline CDR1 and CDR2 sequences are MNHEY and SMNVEV (reference sequence). The V gene lost 4 bases and the J gene lost 4 bases, with 14 bases spanning the gap. The CDR3 region is CASSSYRSEYEQYF. The CDR3 bases are TGTGCCAGCAGTTCATATCGCTCGGAGTACGAGCAGTACTTC.

This clone appeared a single time. The chain joins TRBV5-6 to TRBJ2-3, with D possibly matching TRBD1 (6 bases). The CDR3 is 14 amino acids. V dropped 3 bases and J dropped 3 bases, with 11 bases sitting between them. Germline CDR1 is SGHDT and CDR2 is YYEEEE. CDR3 in amino acids: CASSSVRGTDTQYF. The CDR3 DNA is TGTGCCAGCAGCTCCGTGAGGGGGACAGATACGCAGTATTTT.

The rearrangement links TRBV6-2 or TRBV6-3 to TRBJ1-2; TRBD1 aligns across 10 bases. This CDR3 region has 15 residues. Germline CDR1 MNHEY, CDR2 SVGEGT. Losses at the gene ends were 4 bases for V and 2 bases for J; bases not matched to a gene: 4. The CDR3 DNA sequence: TGTGCCAGCAGTTCATCGACAGGGGGCAACTATGGCTACACCTTC. This codes for CASSSSTGGNYGYTF.

The rearrangement uses TRBV5-1 and TRBJ2-3, with 9 bases that match TRBD2. Germline V CDR1 and CDR2: SGHRS, YFSETQ. The junction had 10 bases not matched to a gene; V was cut back by 0 bases and J by 5 bases. The CDR3 is 17 amino acids. The CDR3 DNA sequence: TGCGCCAGCAGCTTGGCCTCGCGCGGGGGGGCGATAGATACGCAGTATTTT. It yields the protein CASSLASRGGAIDTQYF.

The rearrangement uses TRBV24-1 and TRBJ2-3; 7 bases line up with TRBD1. The germline V gene has CDR1 KGHDR and CDR2 SFDVKD. J gave up 8 bases and V 8 bases, and 6 bases lay outside the gene matches. This CDR3 has 12 residues. CDR3: CATKRGQGTQYF. CDR3 DNA sequence: TGTGCCACCAAAAGGGGGCAGGGTACGCAGTATTTT.

The chain couples TRBV30 to TRBJ1-1; D might be TRBD1 (6 bases). This CDR3 is built from 14 residues. Trimming left V 5 bases short and J 3 bases short, with 16 bases between. Looked up from germline, CDR1 is GTSNPN and CDR2 is SVGIG (reference sequence). The CDR3 nucleotides read TGTGCCTGGTATTATAGGGGACACTACACTGAAGCTTTCTTT. Encoded protein: CAWYYRGHYTEAFF. Filled out from reference TRBV30 and TRBJ1-1, the complete variable domain reads SQTIHQWPATLVQPVGSPLSLECTVEGTSNPNLYWYRQAAGRGLQLLFYSVGIGQISSEVPQNLSASRPQDRQFILSSKKLLLSDSGFYLCAWYYRGHYTEAFFGQGTRLTVV.

This sequence joins TRBV9 and TRBJ1-2; 9 bases are shared with TRBD1. This CDR3 spans 14 amino acids. Germline V gene data show CDR1 as SGDLS and CDR2 as YYNGEE. With V trimmed by 2 bases and J by 5 bases, 4 bases remained unmatched. CDR3 protein: CASSVTGGEYGYTF. CDR3 nucleotides: TGTGCCAGCAGCGTTACAGGGGGCGAGTATGGCTACACCTTC.

The V call is TRBV20-1, the J call TRBJ1-1; D not resolved. Germline CDR1 is DFQATT and CDR2 is SNEGSKA (reference sequence). Trimming stripped 5 bases from V and 6 bases from J, with 10 bases between. CDR3 size: 11 residues. This CDR3 is CSARAGSEAFF. The DNA of the CDR3 is TGCAGTGCTCGGGCGGGGTCTGAAGCTTTCTTT.

This clone has a handful of counts. J is TRBJ2-7 and V is TRBV27; tentatively, D is TRBD1 (5 bases). The CDR3 length is 11 residues. V dropped 10 bases and J dropped 5 bases, with 12 bases sitting between them. Germline V gene sequence: CDR1 MNHEY, CDR2 SMNVEV (reference sequence). The CDR3 sequence is CATFSRDEQYF. CDR3 nucleotides: TGTGCCACATTCTCCAGGGACGAGCAGTACTTC.

The rearrangement joins TRBV4-3 to TRBJ1-6; D gene ambiguous. Deletions cut 5 bases from V and 4 bases from J, with 6 bases between. CDR3 size: 13 residues. Germline loops: CDR1 LGHNA, CDR2 YSLEER. The CDR3 DNA reads TGCGCCAGCAGCTTGGAGTATAATTCACCCCTCCACTTT. It translates to CASSLEYNSPLHF.

The CDR3 DNA follows: TGTGCCAGCAGTGAAAGAATTCAGCAGGTATCTGGGGCCAACGTCCTGACTTTC. Amino acid sequence: CASSERIQQVSGANVLTF. The chain couples TRBV2 to TRBJ2-6; D ambiguous. CDR3 length: 18 residues. Germline V gene data show CDR1 as SNHLY and CDR2 as FYNNEI. V lost 2 bases and J lost 1, with 15 bases in between.

This sequence joins TRBV6-2 or TRBV6-3 and TRBJ1-2, with unresolved D. Germline V gives CDR1 MNHEY, CDR2 SVGEGT. Trimming left V 0 bases short and J 4 bases short, with 6 bases between. CDR3 length: 13 amino acids. Here the CDR3 reads CASSYSGSYGYTF. In nucleotides, the CDR3 is TGTGCCAGCAGTTACTCGGGGAGCTATGGCTACACCTTC.

The V call is TRBV10-3, the J call TRBJ1-4; D remains ambiguous. This CDR3 spans 13 amino acids. V was shortened by 10 bases and J by 8 bases, with 17 bases between the two germline ends. Germline CDR1 ENHRY, CDR2 SYGVKD. Here the CDR3 DNA reads TGTGCCACGGTAGGAGGAGCGGACGAAAAACTGTTTTTT. Protein sequence: CATVGGADEKLFF.

The sample holds one count of this clone. This sequence joins TRBV7-2 and TRBJ2-2; 8 nucleotides align to TRBD2. Germline CDR1 SGHTA, CDR2 FQGNSA. V lost 6 bases, J lost 2 bases, and 8 bases stayed unmatched. CDR3 size: 16 residues. CDR3: CASRTSGGGNTGELFF. The CDR3 coding sequence is TGTGCCAGCAGGACGAGCGGGGGAGGAAACACCGGGGAGCTGTTTTTT.

The genes are TRBV4-2 and TRBJ2-1; no reliable D call. CDR1 LGHNA and CDR2 YNFKEQ come from the germline V gene. The CDR3 has 14 amino acids. V lost 1 base and J 0 bases, leaving 4 bases between the germline ends. CDR3 sequence: CASSQVVSYNEQFF. CDR3 in DNA: TGTGCCAGCAGCCAAGTCGTCTCCTACAATGAGCAGTTCTTC.

This clone was observed a handful of times. The chain uses TRBV4-2 and TRBJ2-5; tentative D call: TRBD1 (5 bases). In germline, CDR1 is LGHNA, CDR2 YNFKEQ. This CDR3 comprises 15 residues. V was clipped by 3 bases and J by 3 bases, with 14 bases between them. CDR3 DNA sequence: TGTGCCAGCAGCCAGCAAGGGGCTAGAGAAGAGACCCAGTACTTC. It is translated as CASSQQGAREETQYF.

This chain links TRBV3-1 (or the pseudogene TRBV3-2) with TRBJ1-5; D unclear. Germline assignment: CDR1 LGHDT and CDR2 YNNKEL (reference sequence). Trimming pared 0 bases from V and 3 bases from J, leaving 6 bases between. This CDR3 has 14 residues. The CDR3 DNA follows: TGTGCCAGCAGCCAAGATCTCCCCAATCAGCCCCAGCATTTT. This sequence encodes CASSQDLPNQPQHF.

The V call is TRBV4-1, the J call TRBJ2-7; 9 nucleotides agree with TRBD2. The germline V gene encodes CDR1 MGHRA and CDR2 YSYEKL. The CDR3 has 15 amino acids. With 0 bases clipped from V and 7 bases from J, the junction kept 7 bases outside the gene matches. CDR3: CASSQDRAGGREQYF. DNA for the CDR3: TGCGCCAGCAGCCAAGATAGGGCGGGGGGGAGGGAGCAGTACTTC.

V usage is TRBV6-6 and J usage is TRBJ1-4; D is unclear. Germline CDR1 reads MNHNY; CDR2 reads SVGAGI (reference sequence). The V end was cut by 0 bases, the J end by 6 bases, with 11 bases between. The CDR3 is 15 residues long. This chain's CDR3 is CASSYSREVDEKLFF. The DNA of the CDR3 is TGTGCCAGCAGTTACTCGAGGGAGGTTGATGAAAAACTGTTTTTT.

This clone has a single count. The chain employs TRBV11-2 and TRBJ1-1, with a weak D call TRBD1 (5 bases). The CDR3 contains 13 residues. Trimming cost V 3 bases and J 5 bases, with 10 bases left between them. The germline CDR1 and CDR2 sequences are SGHAT and FQNNGV. Here the CDR3 DNA reads TGTGCCAGCAGCTTCGGTGGGGGGACTGAAGCTTTCTTT. Translation: CASSFGGGTEAFF.

This clone has more than one count but fewer than ten. The chain recombines TRBV3-1 (or the pseudogene TRBV3-2) with TRBJ1-5; maybe TRBD1 (5 bases). The V end lost 0 bases, the J end lost 3 bases, and 9 bases lay between the germline ends. There are 15 residues in the CDR3. The germline V gene has CDR1 LGHDT and CDR2 YNNKEL (reference sequence). The CDR3 bases are TGTGCCAGCAGCCAAGACGGCAGGGACAATCAGCCCCAGCATTTT. Protein product: CASSQDGRDNQPQHF.

This chain joins TRBV6-6 and TRBJ1-1; 7 nucleotides line up with TRBD1. The CDR3 totals 13 residues. The V and J ends lost 5 bases and 0 bases, in that order; junction bases with no gene match: 0. CDR1 and CDR2 from the germline V gene are MNHNY and SVGAGI (reference sequence). The DNA for the CDR3 is TGTGCCAGCAGTACAGGGGTGAACACTGAAGCTTTCTTT. Translating it yields CASSTGVNTEAFF.

The V and J genes are TRBV25-1 and TRBJ1-5; D gene uncertain. Per germline, CDR1 MGHDK and CDR2 SYGVNS. Trimming left V 1 base short and J 1 base short, with 5 bases between. This CDR3 region has 14 residues. The CDR3 DNA is TGTGCCAGCAGTGAATGGCAAAGCAATCAGCCCCAGCATTTT. Translated: CASSEWQSNQPQHF.

Comments on this clone: The junction does not match germline at one end; this may be a read error. Other nucleotide sequences from this sample produce the same CDR3. V gene TRBV2 combines with J gene TRBJ2-7; 10 positions match TRBD1. This CDR3 spans 14 amino acids. The germline gives CDR1 SNHLY, CDR2 FYNNEI. The CDR3 DNA sequence: TGTGCCAGCAGTGCGGGACAGGGGTCCTACGAGCAATACTTC. This gives the protein CASSAGQGSYEQYF.

The chain links TRBV2 to TRBJ2-5; 9 nucleotides align to TRBD2. Germline V gives CDR1 SNHLY, CDR2 FYNNEI. The CDR3 loop spans 15 amino acids. V trimming: 8 bases; J trimming: 2 bases; junction bases outside the gene matches: 9. This chain's CDR3 is CASRSRLADQETQYF. CDR3 nucleotide sequence: TGTGCCAGCCGTTCCAGACTAGCGGATCAAGAGACCCAGTACTTC.

The chain joins TRBV6-5 to TRBJ2-7; D gene ambiguous. CDR1 is MNHEY and CDR2 is SVGAGI in the germline V gene. This CDR3 region has 11 residues. V gave up 6 bases and J gave up 3 bases, with 6 bases separating them. The CDR3 region has the DNA TGTGCCAGCAGGTTTATCTACGAGCAGTACTTC. This encodes CASRFIYEQYF.